A single sample gave rise to the 26 T cell receptor beta chains below, sequenced in a study of shared clonotypes between healthy human individuals. The assay was immunoSEQ multiplex PCR, and TCRdb's table has in-frame clones only and misses some. The table shows some 2 million clones, with over 85% occurring only once. Material for sequencing was naive CD4+ T cells sorted from blood. Subset reported: CD45RA+ positively selected. Every receptor here comes from a man younger than 35 in good health.

The sample holds one count of this clone. The chain has TRBV2 and TRBJ2-3, with 13 bases that match TRBD2. After removal of 8 bases from V and 2 bases from J, the junction contained 7 bases not matched to a gene. The CDR3 is made up of 16 amino acids. Per germline, CDR1 SNHLY and CDR2 FYNNEI. In DNA form, the CDR3 reads TGTGCCAGCCGCCCGACTAGCGGGAGGCTCACAGATACGCAGTATTTT. It encodes CASRPTSGRLTDTQYF. The complete variable domain, with remaining parts taken from reference TRBV2 and TRBJ2-3, reads EPEVTQTPSHQVTQMGQEVILRCVPISNHLYFYWYRQILGQKVEFLVSFYNNEISEKSEIFDDQFSVERPDGSNFTLKIRSTKLEDSAMYFCASRPTSGRLTDTQYFGPGTRLTVL.

The chain combines TRBV29-1 with TRBJ2-4; the D call may be TRBD1 or TRBD2 (5 bases each). The V gene lost 4 bases and the J gene lost 6 bases, with 13 bases spanning the gap. The CDR3 covers 13 residues. From germline, CDR1 is SQVTM and CDR2 ANQGSEA. In nucleotides, the CDR3 is TGCAGCGTTGTAGGTTGGGACGGAAACATTCAGTACTTC. Protein: CSVVGWDGNIQYF.

This rearrangement joins TRBV10-3 to TRBJ1-4, with a weak D call TRBD1 (5 bases). The CDR3 has 14 amino acids. The V end lost 6 bases, the J end lost 7 bases, and 15 bases lay between the germline ends. CDR1 and CDR2 from the germline V gene are ENHRY and SYGVKD. The CDR3 DNA reads TGTGCCATCAGCGAACAGGCGACGGGTGAAAAACTGTTTTTT. This translates into CAISEQATGEKLFF.

Concerning this clone: The sample holds other DNA sequences that translate to the same CDR3. The CDR3 is CSVGGTVYEQYF. As DNA, the CDR3 is TGCAGCGTGGGCGGGACAGTTTACGAGCAGTACTTC. This chain connects TRBV29-1 to TRBJ2-7; maybe TRBD1 (7 bases). V was shortened by 6 bases and J by 4 bases, with 13 bases between the two germline ends. Germline CDR1 is SQVTM and CDR2 is ANQGSEA. This CDR3 has 12 amino acids.

Worth noting for this clone: This specimen includes other DNA sequences encoding the same CDR3. This rearrangement joins TRBV4-1 to TRBJ2-3, with D maybe TRBD2 (7 bases). CDR1 is MGHRA and CDR2 is YSYEKL in the germline V gene. This CDR3 contains 14 residues. The germline V and J ends were trimmed by 5 bases and 2 bases, with 11 bases remaining between them. In DNA, the CDR3 is TGCGCCAGCAGCGCGCGGGGGCACACAGATACGCAGTATTTT. Residues: CASSARGHTDTQYF.

The V call is TRBV5-1, the J call TRBJ1-2; 12 bases fit TRBD1. Germline V gene sequence: CDR1 SGHRS, CDR2 YFSETQ. The CDR3 loop spans 17 amino acids. The V segment lost 4 bases and the J segment 5 bases; nucleotides outside the gene matches: 12. The CDR3 here is CASSEPSGTGGGYGYTF. CDR3 bases: TGCGCCAGCAGCGAACCATCCGGGACAGGGGGCGGGTATGGCTACACCTTC.

This chain connects TRBV6-5 to TRBJ2-1, with a possible D match to TRBD2 (5 bases). Germline assignment: CDR1 MNHEY and CDR2 SVGAGI. V shed 4 bases and J shed 3 bases, with 7 bases lying between them. The CDR3 totals 13 residues. The CDR3: CASSFTSYNEQFF. Written as DNA, the CDR3 is TGTGCCAGCAGTTTTACTAGCTACAATGAGCAGTTCTTC.

For this clone: This sample also contains other DNA sequences that code for the same CDR3. The chain employs TRBV5-1 and TRBJ2-5, with TRBD1 as a possible D gene (5 bases). The CDR3 covers 15 residues. CDR1 and CDR2 (germline): SGHRS, YFSETQ. Trimming removed 0 bases at V and 1 base at J, with 10 bases between. The CDR3 DNA reads as TGCGCCAGCAGCTTGGCAGGCCAGGGCCAAGAGACCCAGTACTTC. It encodes CASSLAGQGQETQYF.

The chain combines TRBV2 with TRBJ2-3, with 8 bases fitting TRBD2. Per the germline V gene, CDR1 is SNHLY and CDR2 is FYNNEI. The length of the CDR3 is 14 residues. With 6 bases clipped from V and 0 bases from J, the junction kept 2 bases outside the gene matches. CDR3 in amino acids: CASRLAVSTDTQYF. The CDR3 DNA reads as TGTGCCAGCAGACTAGCGGTTAGCACAGATACGCAGTATTTT.

The chain uses TRBV11-2 and TRBJ1-1; maybe TRBD1 (5 bases). Germline CDR1 reads SGHAT; CDR2 reads FQNNGV. This CDR3 contains 14 residues. V lost 6 bases to trimming and J lost 1 base, with 12 bases between them. CDR3 in DNA: TGTGCCAGCAGTGACAGAACCAAGAACACTGAAGCTTTCTTT. It is translated as CASSDRTKNTEAFF.

This chain connects TRBV7-2 to TRBJ2-7, with a possible D match to TRBD2 (5 bases). The germline CDR1 and CDR2 sequences are SGHTA and FQGNSA. The CDR3 contains 13 residues. V lost 5 bases and J lost 7, with 15 bases in between. The CDR3 nucleotides are TGTGCCAGCAGCCCGACTCCCCCGGGGGAGCAGTACTTC. This gives the protein CASSPTPPGEQYF.

The chain recombines TRBV15 with TRBJ2-7; 7 bases fit TRBD1. The CDR3 length is 16 residues. Germline-derived CDR1 and CDR2 are LNHNV and YYDKDF (reference sequence). V gave up 0 bases and J gave up 2 bases; unmatched junction bases: 7. The CDR3 here is CATSRDPGQPPYEQYF. The CDR3 DNA reads TGTGCCACCAGCAGAGATCCGGGACAGCCCCCCTACGAGCAGTACTTC. Full variable domain (missing parts from reference TRBV15 and TRBJ2-7): DAMVIQNPRYQVTQFGKPVTLSCSQTLNHNVMYWYQQKSSQAPKLLFHYYDKDFNNEADTPDNFQSRRPNTSFCFLDIRSPGLGDTAMYLCATSRDPGQPPYEQYFGPGTRLTVT.

The chain carries TRBV11-2 and TRBJ2-7; no definite D call. V was trimmed by 3 bases and J by 7 bases, leaving 13 bases between them. The V gene's germline CDR1 is SGHAT and CDR2 FQNNGV. CDR3 length: 13 amino acids. The CDR3 is CASSFLTSTEQYF. The CDR3 region has the DNA TGTGCCAGCAGCTTCTTAACTTCTACAGAGCAGTACTTC.

The chain uses TRBV7-2 and TRBJ1-2, with 7 bases identical to TRBD1. Germline V gene sequence: CDR1 SGHTA, CDR2 FQGNSA. The CDR3 runs 14 residues. V trimming: 5 bases; J trimming: 2 bases; junction bases outside the gene matches: 5. This chain's CDR3 is CASSPSTGNYGYTF. CDR3 DNA sequence: TGTGCCAGCAGCCCCTCGACAGGGAACTATGGCTACACCTTC.

The chain combines TRBV2 with TRBJ2-4; D gene uncertain. There are 15 residues in the CDR3. Germline V gene data show CDR1 as SNHLY and CDR2 as FYNNEI. The V gene lost 4 bases and the J gene lost 0 bases, with 10 bases spanning the gap. CDR3 amino acids: CASSGGLGAKNIQYF. Here the CDR3 DNA reads TGTGCCAGCAGTGGGGGTCTTGGAGCCAAAAACATTCAGTACTTC.

The chain joins TRBV7-8 to TRBJ2-4; weak D call: TRBD1 (6 bases). The CDR3 is 14 residues long. V shed 1 base and J shed 4 bases, with 8 bases lying between them. Germline-derived CDR1 and CDR2 are SGHVS and FQNEAQ. The CDR3 loop reads CASSLEGGKNIQYF. CDR3 DNA: TGTGCCAGCAGCTTAGAAGGGGGAAAAAACATTCAGTACTTC.

The chain uses TRBV10-3 and TRBJ2-5; D gene unclear. The CDR3 sequence is 11 residues long. The ends were cut back, 3 bases at V and 9 bases at J, with 8 bases in the middle. Germline CDR1 reads ENHRY; CDR2 reads SYGVKD. The CDR3 coding sequence is TGTGCCATCAGTGAATCTGGGCCCCAGTACTTC. This sequence encodes CAISESGPQYF.

The DNA of the CDR3 is TGTGCCAGCAGGACCCGCCAGGACACTGAAGCTTTCTTT. Protein product: CASRTRQDTEAFF. The J gene is TRBJ1-1, the V gene TRBV6-1; D not certain. CDR3 length: 13 amino acids. Germline values: CDR1 MNHNS, CDR2 SASEGT. The V end lost 6 bases, the J end lost 3 bases, and 11 bases lay between the germline ends.

This chain connects TRBV7-2 to TRBJ1-3; D remains unclear. Trimming left V 0 bases short and J 4 bases short, with 7 bases between. The germline V gene has CDR1 SGHTA and CDR2 FQGNSA. The CDR3 is made up of 14 amino acids. The CDR3 DNA reads TGTGCCAGCAGCTTAGCGGGAGGAGGAAACACCATATATTTT. Amino acid sequence: CASSLAGGGNTIYF.

A few counts support this clone. The sample contains more than one DNA sequence encoding this CDR3. This chain joins TRBV6-5 and TRBJ2-2; D is undetermined. Trimming shortened V by 7 bases and J by 1 base, and 7 bases separated the two germline ends. Germline V CDR1 and CDR2: MNHEY, SVGAGI. CDR3 size: 13 residues. The CDR3 protein is CASTRGNTGELFF. The CDR3 bases are TGTGCCAGCACCCGCGGGAACACCGGGGAGCTGTTTTTT.

V usage is TRBV10-2 and J usage is TRBJ1-1; tentative D call: TRBD1 (5 bases). The CDR3 spans 17 residues. In germline, CDR1 is WSHSY, CDR2 SAAADI. Trimming pared 0 bases from V and 1 base from J, leaving 15 bases between. The CDR3 DNA reads as TGCGCCAGCAGTGAGTCGACTCGGGCGGGGACGAACACTGAAGCTTTCTTT. Protein sequence: CASSESTRAGTNTEAFF.

This chain joins TRBV30 and TRBJ2-5, with 7 bases aligning to TRBD1. J lost 4 bases, V lost 8 bases, and 10 bases had no gene match. Germline CDR1 reads GTSNPN; CDR2 reads SVGIG (reference sequence). CDR3 size: 13 residues. The CDR3 sequence is CAGTQGSGETQYF. The CDR3 DNA follows: TGTGCCGGTACACAGGGGTCCGGAGAGACCCAGTACTTC.

The rearrangement uses TRBV4-1 and TRBJ1-5, with D possibly being TRBD1 (6 bases). The germline V and J ends were trimmed by 5 bases and 6 bases, with 23 bases remaining between them. The CDR3 is 17 amino acids. Germline V lookup: CDR1 MGHRA, CDR2 YSYEKL. The CDR3 loop reads CASSTFIQGFEAQPQHF. The CDR3 coding sequence is TGCGCCAGCAGCACCTTTATACAGGGTTTTGAAGCTCAGCCCCAGCATTTT.

V is TRBV14 and J is TRBJ2-2; the D gene is possibly TRBD2 (5 bases). V lost 1 base to trimming and J lost 7 bases, with 16 bases between them. Germline assignment: CDR1 SGHDN and CDR2 FVKESK. This CDR3 comprises 16 residues. This chain's CDR3 is CASSQVLSASLGELFF. CDR3 bases: TGTGCCAGCAGCCAAGTCCTTAGCGCTTCCCTCGGGGAGCTGTTTTTT.

The chain has TRBV5-3 and TRBJ1-1, with D hard to call. TRBV5-3 is annotated as an ORF whose role is uncertain. The V and J ends lost 0 bases and 1 base respectively, with 10 bases between them. The CDR3 is 15 amino acids. For the CDR3, the DNA is TGTGCCAGAAGCTTGGAGAAAGACTGGAACACTGAAGCTTTCTTT. It is translated as CARSLEKDWNTEAFF.

This chain connects TRBV30 to TRBJ2-5; no firm D call. Germline assignment: CDR1 GTSNPN and CDR2 SVGIG (reference sequence). The V and J ends lost 0 bases and 1 base respectively, with 6 bases between them. CDR3 size: 13 residues. Written as DNA, the CDR3 is TGTGCCTGGAGTGTAATGTCCCAAGAGACCCAGTACTTC. Encoded protein: CAWSVMSQETQYF.